Reported below is one T cell receptor (beta chain). The antigen is undetermined. Naive CD8 cells lacked CD45RO, underwent positive selection for CCR7 and left out terminally differentiated effector memory CD45RA+ cells. Data came from immunoSEQ multiplex PCR; TCRdb stores just in-frame clones and leaves some out. The table shows about 2.1 million clones, with 85% to 95% occurring only once. The sample belongs to a study of shared clonotypes between healthy human individuals. Study results and limitations: Shared clonotypes: roughly 5% naive CD4, about 4% naive CD8, less than 2.5% memory CD4, roughly 0.4% memory CD8. Researchers found naive subsets generally carried larger estimated richness than memory subsets.

The sample consisted of naive CD8+ T cells from PBMCs. The origin of this receptor is a young man in good health. Some clones in this sample may be carry-over from other donors' samples.

The CDR3 bases are TGTGCCAGCAGCCCCGGACAGGGGCCCATGAACACTGAAGCTTTCTTT. This translates into CASSPGQGPMNTEAFF. The gene calls are TRBV13 and TRBJ1-1; 9 nucleotides align to TRBD1. Germline CDR1 reads PRHDT; CDR2 reads FYEKMQ (reference sequence). This CDR3 is 16 amino acids long. V gave up 5 bases and J gave up 0 bases; unmatched junction bases: 7.